These T cell receptor beta chains were read from a single sample in a study of graft-versus-host responses after intestinal transplantation. For these receptors, no antigen is known. This table comes from immunoSEQ multiplex PCR, and its TCRdb copy is limited to in-frame clones, with some not included. The repertoire holds approximately 85,000 clones, with approximately 92% as singletons. Sequencing was performed on unstimulated CD8+ T cells sorted from spleen or lymph node cells, taken before transplant. Source of these receptors: a human donor who was the organ donor for an intestinal transplant. Both conserved end residues are part of each CDR3. Each record gives: J gene, D gene, V gene, CDR3 protein. The D gene is left open where the match is weak.

j_call: TRBJ2-7
d_call: TRBD2
v_call: TRBV2
cdr3_aa: CASSDPLAGSYEQYF

j_call: TRBJ2-7
d_call: NA
v_call: TRBV27
cdr3_aa: CASSLGVASGEQYF

j_call: TRBJ2-3
d_call: TRBD2
v_call: TRBV11-2
cdr3_aa: CASSLVRRGILRDTQYF

j_call: NA
d_call: NA
v_call: TRBV5-4
cdr3_aa: CASTAADSYEQYF

j_call: TRBJ2-7
d_call: TRBD1
v_call: TRBV19
cdr3_aa: CASSHTTGEYREQYF

j_call: TRBJ1-1
d_call: NA
v_call: TRBV29-1
cdr3_aa: CSVPTGNTEAFF

j_call: TRBJ1-1
d_call: NA
v_call: TRBV9
cdr3_aa: CASSAGVNTEAFF

j_call: TRBJ2-7
d_call: TRBD2
v_call: TRBV6-1
cdr3_aa: CATGTRGLSYEQYF

j_call: TRBJ1-1
d_call: NA
v_call: TRBV15
cdr3_aa: CATSRDHQALNTEAFF

j_call: TRBJ2-7
d_call: TRBD1
v_call: TRBV14
cdr3_aa: CASSQGLTGEYGTPYEQYF

j_call: TRBJ2-3
d_call: TRBD2
v_call: TRBV7-9
cdr3_aa: CASSLALAGTDTQYF

j_call: TRBJ2-3
d_call: TRBD2
v_call: TRBV7-3
cdr3_aa: CASSLNISGSLVSTDTQYF

j_call: TRBJ2-1
d_call: TRBD2
v_call: TRBV7-9
cdr3_aa: CAAHGEGNEQFF

j_call: TRBJ2-7
d_call: TRBD2
v_call: TRBV4-1
cdr3_aa: CASSPSSGTLEQYF

j_call: TRBJ2-2
d_call: NA
v_call: TRBV11-3
cdr3_aa: CASSPTGELFF

j_call: TRBJ1-3
d_call: NA
v_call: TRBV18
cdr3_aa: CASSPPLHGLVGNTIYF